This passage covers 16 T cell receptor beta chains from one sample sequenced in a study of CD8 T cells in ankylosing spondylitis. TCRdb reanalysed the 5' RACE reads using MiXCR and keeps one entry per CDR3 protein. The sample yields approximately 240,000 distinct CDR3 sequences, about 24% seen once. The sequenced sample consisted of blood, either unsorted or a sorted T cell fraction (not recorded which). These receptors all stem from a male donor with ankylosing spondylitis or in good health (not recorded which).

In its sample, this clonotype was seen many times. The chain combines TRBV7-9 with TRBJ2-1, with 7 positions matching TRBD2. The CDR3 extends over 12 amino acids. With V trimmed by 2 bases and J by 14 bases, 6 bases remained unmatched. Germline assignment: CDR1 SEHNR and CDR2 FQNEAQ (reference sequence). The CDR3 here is CASSLMAGEEFF. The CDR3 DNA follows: TGTGCCAGCAGCTTAATGGCGGGGGAGGAGTTCTTC.

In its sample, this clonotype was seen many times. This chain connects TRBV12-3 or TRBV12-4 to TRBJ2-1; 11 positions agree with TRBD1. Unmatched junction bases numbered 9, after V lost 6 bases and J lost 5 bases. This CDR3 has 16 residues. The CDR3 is CASSSWTGGRNNEQFF. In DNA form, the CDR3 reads TGTGCCAGCAGCTCTTGGACAGGGGGCAGGAACAATGAGCAGTTCTTC.

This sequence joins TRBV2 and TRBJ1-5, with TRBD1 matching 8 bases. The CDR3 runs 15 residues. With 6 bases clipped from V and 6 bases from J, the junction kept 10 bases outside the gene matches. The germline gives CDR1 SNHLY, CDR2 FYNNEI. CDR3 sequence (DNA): TGTGCCAGCAGCGCCAGGGGGCAGGTCGTTCAGCCCCAGCATTTT. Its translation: CASSARGQVVQPQHF.

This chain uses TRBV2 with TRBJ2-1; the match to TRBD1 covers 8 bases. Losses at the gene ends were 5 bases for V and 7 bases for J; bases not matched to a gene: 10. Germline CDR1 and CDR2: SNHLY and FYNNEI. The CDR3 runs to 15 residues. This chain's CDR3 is CASSPDREDHNEQFF. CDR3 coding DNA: TGTGCCAGCAGTCCGGACAGGGAGGATCATAATGAGCAGTTCTTC.

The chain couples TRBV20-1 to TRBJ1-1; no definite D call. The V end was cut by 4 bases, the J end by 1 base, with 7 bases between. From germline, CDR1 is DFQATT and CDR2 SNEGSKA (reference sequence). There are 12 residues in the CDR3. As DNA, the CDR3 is TGCAGTGCTACAGGTCAGAACACTGAAGCTTTCTTT. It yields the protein CSATGQNTEAFF.

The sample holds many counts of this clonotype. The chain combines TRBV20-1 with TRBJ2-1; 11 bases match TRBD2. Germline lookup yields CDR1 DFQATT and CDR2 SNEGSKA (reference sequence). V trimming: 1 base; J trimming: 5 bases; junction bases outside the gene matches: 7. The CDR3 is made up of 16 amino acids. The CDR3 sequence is CSARGLAGGLNNEQFF. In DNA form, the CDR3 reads TGCAGTGCTAGAGGCCTAGCGGGGGGTCTAAACAATGAGCAGTTCTTC.

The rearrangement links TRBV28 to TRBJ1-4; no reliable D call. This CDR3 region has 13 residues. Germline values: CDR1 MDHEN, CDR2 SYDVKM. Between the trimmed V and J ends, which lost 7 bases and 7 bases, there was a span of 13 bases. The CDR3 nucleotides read TGTGCCAGCAAAGTCGGATTGACTGAAAAACTGTTTTTT. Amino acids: CASKVGLTEKLFF.

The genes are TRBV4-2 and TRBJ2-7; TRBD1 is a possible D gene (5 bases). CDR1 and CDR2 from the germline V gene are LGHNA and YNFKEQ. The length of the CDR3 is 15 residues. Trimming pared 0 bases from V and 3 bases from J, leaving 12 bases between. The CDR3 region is CASSQDSARVYEQYF. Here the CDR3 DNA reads TGTGCCAGCAGCCAAGATTCGGCCAGGGTCTACGAGCAGTACTTC.

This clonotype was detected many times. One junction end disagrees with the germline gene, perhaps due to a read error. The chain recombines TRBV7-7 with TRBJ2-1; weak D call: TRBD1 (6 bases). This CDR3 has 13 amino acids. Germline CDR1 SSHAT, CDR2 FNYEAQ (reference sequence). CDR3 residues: CASSPDSLNEQFF. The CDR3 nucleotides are TGTGCTAGCAGCCCGGACAGCCTCAATGAGCAGTTCTTC. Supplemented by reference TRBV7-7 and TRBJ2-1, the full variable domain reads GAGVSQSPRYKVTKRGQDVTLRCDPISSHATLYWYQQALGQGPEFLTYFNYEAQPDKSGLPSDRFSAERPEGSISTLTIQRTEQRDSAMYRCASSPDSLNEQFFGPGTRLTVL.

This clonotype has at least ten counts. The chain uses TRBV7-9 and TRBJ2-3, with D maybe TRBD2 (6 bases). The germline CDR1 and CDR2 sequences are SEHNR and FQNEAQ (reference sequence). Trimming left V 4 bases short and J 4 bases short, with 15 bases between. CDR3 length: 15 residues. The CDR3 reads CASSSRDWGPDTQYF. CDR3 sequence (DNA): TGTGCCAGCAGCTCCAGGGACTGGGGCCCAGATACGCAGTATTTT.

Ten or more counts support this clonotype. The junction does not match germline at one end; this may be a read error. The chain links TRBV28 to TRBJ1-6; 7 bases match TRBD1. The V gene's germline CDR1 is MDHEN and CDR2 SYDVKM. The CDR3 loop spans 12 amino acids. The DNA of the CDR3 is TGTGCCAGCGCCCACTATACCGGACAGGCCTCGTTT. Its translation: CASAHYTGQASF.

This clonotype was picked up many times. CDR3: CASSFRRISNEKLFF. The CDR3 DNA follows: TGTGCCAGCAGTTTTAGGCGGATATCTAATGAAAAACTGTTTTTT. The J gene is TRBJ1-4, the V gene TRBV12-3 or TRBV12-4; D call uncertain. V was trimmed by 3 bases and J by 3 bases, leaving 11 bases between them. This CDR3 spans 15 amino acids.

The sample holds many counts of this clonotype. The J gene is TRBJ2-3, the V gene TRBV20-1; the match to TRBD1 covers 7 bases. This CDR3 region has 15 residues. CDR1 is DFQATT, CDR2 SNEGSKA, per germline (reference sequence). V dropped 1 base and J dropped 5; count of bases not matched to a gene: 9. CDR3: CSARGLDRVEDTQYF. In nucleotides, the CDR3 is TGCAGTGCTAGAGGCCTCGACAGGGTGGAAGATACGCAGTATTTT.

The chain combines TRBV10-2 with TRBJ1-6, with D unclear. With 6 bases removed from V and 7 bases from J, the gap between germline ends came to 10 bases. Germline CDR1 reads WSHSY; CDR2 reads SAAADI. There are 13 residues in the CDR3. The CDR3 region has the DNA TGCGCCAGCAGGGCAGGATCCAATTCACCCCTCCACTTT. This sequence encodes CASRAGSNSPLHF.

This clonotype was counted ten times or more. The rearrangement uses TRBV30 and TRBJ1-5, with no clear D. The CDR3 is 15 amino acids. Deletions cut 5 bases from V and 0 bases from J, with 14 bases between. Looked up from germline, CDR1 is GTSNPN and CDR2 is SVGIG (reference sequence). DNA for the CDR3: TGTGCCTGGGCCTACAGAGGAGATAGCAATCAGCCCCAGCATTTT. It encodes CAWAYRGDSNQPQHF.

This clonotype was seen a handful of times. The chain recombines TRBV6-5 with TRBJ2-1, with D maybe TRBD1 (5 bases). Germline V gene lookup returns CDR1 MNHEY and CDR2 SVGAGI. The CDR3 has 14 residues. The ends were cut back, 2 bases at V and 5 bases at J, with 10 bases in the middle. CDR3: CASSYQGTHNEQFF. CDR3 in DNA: TGTGCCAGCAGTTACCAGGGCACACACAATGAGCAGTTCTTC.